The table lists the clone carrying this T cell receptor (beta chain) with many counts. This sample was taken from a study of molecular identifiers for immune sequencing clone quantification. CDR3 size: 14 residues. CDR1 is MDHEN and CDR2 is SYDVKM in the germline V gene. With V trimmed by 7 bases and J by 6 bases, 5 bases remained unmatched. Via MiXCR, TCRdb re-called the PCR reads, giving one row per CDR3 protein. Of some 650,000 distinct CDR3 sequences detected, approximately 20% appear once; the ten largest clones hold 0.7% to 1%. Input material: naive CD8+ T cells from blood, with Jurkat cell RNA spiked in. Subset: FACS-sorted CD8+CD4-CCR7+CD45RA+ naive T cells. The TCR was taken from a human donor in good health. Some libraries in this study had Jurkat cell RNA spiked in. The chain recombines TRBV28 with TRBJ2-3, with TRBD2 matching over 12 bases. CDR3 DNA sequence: TGTGCCAGCATTAGACTAGCGGGAGTGGATACGCAGTATTTT. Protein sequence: CASIRLAGVDTQYF.